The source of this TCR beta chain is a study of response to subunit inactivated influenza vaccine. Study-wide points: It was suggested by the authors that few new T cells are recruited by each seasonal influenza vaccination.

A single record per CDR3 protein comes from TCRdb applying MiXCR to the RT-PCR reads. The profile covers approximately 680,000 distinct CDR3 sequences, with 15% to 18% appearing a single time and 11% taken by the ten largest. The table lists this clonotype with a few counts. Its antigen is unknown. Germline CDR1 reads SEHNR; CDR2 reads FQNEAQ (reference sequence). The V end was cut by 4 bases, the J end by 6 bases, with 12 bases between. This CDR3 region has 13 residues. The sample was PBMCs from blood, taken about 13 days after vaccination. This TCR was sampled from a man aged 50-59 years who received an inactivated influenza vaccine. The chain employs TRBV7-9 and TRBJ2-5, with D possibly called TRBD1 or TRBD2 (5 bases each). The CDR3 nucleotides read TGTGCCAGCAGCTCGCAAGGGACGAAGACCCAGTACTTC. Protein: CASSSQGTKTQYF.